This paragraph reports one T cell receptor beta chain. Antigen specificity is unknown. Researchers ran the PCR with 60 Vbeta and 13 Jbeta primers. Libraries were prepared by immunoSEQ multiplex PCR; TCRdb keeps only in-frame clonotypes and omits some of them. The sample has about 210,000 clones; roughly 78% are singletons. This entry is derived from a study of cytomegalovirus exposure and HLA in healthy donors. Looking at the study overall: Samples from HLA-typed donors yielded 65 million to 85 million unique TCRs in an early data release.

V gave up 8 bases and J gave up 5 bases; unmatched junction bases: 19. The CDR3 is 19 residues long. Germline V gives CDR1 MNHEY, CDR2 SMNVEV (reference sequence). Findings and limits, study-wide: Another analysis was done later, and it associated around 17,000 TCR beta sequences with HLA alleles at 0.05 false discovery rate.

The sequence derives from a boy between 10 and 17 years old in good health and CMV-seronegative. The V and J genes are TRBV27 and TRBJ2-2, with 11 bases aligning to TRBD2. Sequencing input: PBMCs. The CDR3 loop is CASSRDLGLAGGGTGELFF. CDR3 sequence (DNA): TGTGCCAGCTCTAGAGACCTGGGGCTAGCGGGAGGTGGGACCGGGGAGCTGTTTTTT.